Many counts were recorded for the clone carrying this T cell receptor beta chain. Its antigen is currently unknown. These data are taken from a study of T cells in Graves' hyperthyroidism and ophthalmopathy. No ophthalmopathy progression within 18 months constituted stable Graves' hyperthyroidism. The study, taken as a whole, reports: In the blood, most expanded thyroid clonotypes above 0.001 appeared as well.

Amplified TCR beta CDR3 regions derived from RNA transcripts. TCR CDR3 regions were first amplified by RT-PCR with HTBI primers. TCRdb fed the multiplex PCR reads into MiXCR, producing one record per CDR3 protein. The sample includes about 290,000 distinct CDR3 sequences, roughly 15% of them seen just once. After removal of 4 bases from V and 1 base from J, the junction contained 5 bases not matched to a gene. The germline V gene encodes CDR1 SGHRS and CDR2 YFSETQ. CDR3 length equals 16 residues. This chain links TRBV5-1 with TRBJ2-3, with 11 bases aligning to TRBD1. Specimen: blood. This receptor was identified in a woman aged 40-49 years with Graves' hyperthyroidism. As DNA, the CDR3 is TGCGCCAGCAGCCGAGGACAGGGGGCCGGCACAGATACGCAGTATTTT. Its protein is CASSRGQGAGTDTQYF.